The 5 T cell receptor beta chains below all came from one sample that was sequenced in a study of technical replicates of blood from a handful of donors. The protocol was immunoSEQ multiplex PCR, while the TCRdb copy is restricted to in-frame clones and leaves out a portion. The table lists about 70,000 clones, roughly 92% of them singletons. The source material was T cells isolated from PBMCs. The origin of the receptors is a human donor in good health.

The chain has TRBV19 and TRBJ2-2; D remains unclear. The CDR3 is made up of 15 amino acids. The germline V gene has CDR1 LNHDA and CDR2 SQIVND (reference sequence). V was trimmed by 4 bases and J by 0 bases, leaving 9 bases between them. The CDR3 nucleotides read TGTGCCAGTAGTACCTCCAGCGCGAACACCGGGGAGCTGTTTTTT. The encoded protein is CASSTSSANTGELFF.

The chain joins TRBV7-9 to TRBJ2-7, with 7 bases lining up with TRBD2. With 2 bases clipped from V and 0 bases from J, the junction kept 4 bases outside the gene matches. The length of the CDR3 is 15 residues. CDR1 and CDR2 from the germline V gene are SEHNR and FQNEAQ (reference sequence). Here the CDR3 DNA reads TGTGCCAGCAGCTTAAGGGCTAGCGGCTCCTACGAGCAGTACTTC. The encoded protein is CASSLRASGSYEQYF.

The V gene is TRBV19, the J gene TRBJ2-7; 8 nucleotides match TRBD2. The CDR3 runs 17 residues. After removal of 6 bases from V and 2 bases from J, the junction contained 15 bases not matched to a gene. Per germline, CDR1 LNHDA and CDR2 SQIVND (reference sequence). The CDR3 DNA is TGTGCCAGTAGCAACACCCCGAGCGGGAGTTTGCCCTACGAGCAGTACTTC. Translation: CASSNTPSGSLPYEQYF.

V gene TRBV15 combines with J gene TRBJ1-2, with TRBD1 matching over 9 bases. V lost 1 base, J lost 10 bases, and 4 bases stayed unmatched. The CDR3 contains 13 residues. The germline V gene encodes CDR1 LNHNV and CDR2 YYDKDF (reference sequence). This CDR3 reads CATSRGDRAFYTF. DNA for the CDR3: TGTGCCACCAGCAGAGGGGACAGGGCGTTCTACACCTTC. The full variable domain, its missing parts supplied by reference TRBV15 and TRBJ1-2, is DAMVIQNPRYQVTQFGKPVTLSCSQTLNHNVMYWYQQKSSQAPKLLFHYYDKDFNNEADTPDNFQSRRPNTSFCFLDIRSPGLGDTAMYLCATSRGDRAFYTFGSGTRLTVV.

The CDR3 here is CASSLQGASTEAFF. CDR3 DNA sequence: TGTGCCAGCAGCTTGCAAGGGGCGAGCACTGAAGCTTTCTTT. The J gene is TRBJ1-1, the V gene TRBV5-6, with D perhaps TRBD1 (5 bases). The CDR3 extends over 14 amino acids. Germline CDR1 and CDR2: SGHDT and YYEEEE. V was clipped by 1 base and J by 4 bases, with 11 bases between them.